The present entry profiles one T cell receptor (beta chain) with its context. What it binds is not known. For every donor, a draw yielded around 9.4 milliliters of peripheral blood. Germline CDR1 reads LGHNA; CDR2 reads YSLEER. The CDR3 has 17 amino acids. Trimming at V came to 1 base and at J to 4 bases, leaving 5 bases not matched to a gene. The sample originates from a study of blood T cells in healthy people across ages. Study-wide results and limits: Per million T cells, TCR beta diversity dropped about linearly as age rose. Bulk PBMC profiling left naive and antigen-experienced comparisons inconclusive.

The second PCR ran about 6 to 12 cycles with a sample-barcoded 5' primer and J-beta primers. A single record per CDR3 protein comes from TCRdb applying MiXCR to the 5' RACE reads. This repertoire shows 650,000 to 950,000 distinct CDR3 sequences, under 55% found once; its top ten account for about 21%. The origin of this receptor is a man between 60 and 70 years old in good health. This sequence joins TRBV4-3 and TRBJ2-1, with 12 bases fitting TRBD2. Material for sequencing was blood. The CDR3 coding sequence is TGCGCCAGCAGCCAAGTCACTAGCGGGGGGATATACAATGAGCAGTTCTTC. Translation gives CASSQVTSGGIYNEQFF.